These T cell receptor beta chains were read from a single sample in a study of graft-versus-host responses after intestinal transplantation. The table came from immunoSEQ multiplex PCR; TCRdb's copy has only in-frame clones and leaves some out. This table holds 55,000 to 65,000 clones, approximately 94% found once. No cognate antigen is known for these TCRs. This material consisted of unstimulated CD4+ T cells sorted from spleen or lymph node cells, taken before transplant. The receptors were gathered from a human donor who was the organ donor for an intestinal transplant. Each CDR3 is given with its conserved first and last residue. D genes are given only for firm matches. Size is stated for part of the rows, as once, few or many counts, or as a class when the clone is expanded.

size	V	D	J	CDR3	DNA
-	TRBV7-2	-	TRBJ2-7	CASSQKSYEQYF	TGTGCCAGCAGCCAAAAATCCTACGAGCAGTACTTC
-	TRBV5-1	-	TRBJ2-3	CASSSIRVPTDTQYF	TGCGCCAGCAGCTCCATTAGGGTACCCACAGATACGCAGTATTTT
once	TRBV2	-	TRBJ2-3	CASRSSLADTQYF	TGTGCCAGCCGGAGCTCTCTTGCAGATACGCAGTATTTT
-	TRBV7-8	TRBD1	TRBJ1-2	CASSQSTGAYGYTF	TGTGCCAGCAGCCAATCCACAGGGGCCTATGGCTACACCTTC
once	TRBV7-6	TRBD2	TRBJ2-2	CASSATSGGAPGELFF	TGTGCCAGCAGCGCGACTAGCGGGGGGGCCCCCGGGGAGCTGTTTTTT
-	TRBV7-2	TRBD1	TRBJ2-7	CASSLVLRQGEGQYF	TGTGCCAGCAGCTTAGTATTGAGACAGGGAGAAGGCCAGTACTTC
-	TRBV23-1	-	TRBJ2-7	CASSPWGDGAYEQYF	TGCGCCAGCAGTCCATGGGGGGACGGAGCCTACGAGCAGTACTTC
-	TRBV25-1	-	TRBJ1-6	CASSDPGRNNSPLHF	TGTGCCAGCAGTGACCCCGGGAGGAATAATTCACCCCTCCACTTT
-	TRBV10-3	TRBD1	TRBJ1-5	CATKGMGQENQPQHF	TGTGCCACCAAAGGGATGGGACAGGAAAATCAGCCCCAGCATTTT
-	TRBV7-2	-	TRBJ2-3	CASSFPIRGPGTDTQYF	TGTGCCAGCAGCTTTCCTATCCGGGGACCCGGCACAGATACGCAGTATTTT
-	TRBV4-1	TRBD1	TRBJ1-5	CASSQLGGTGGNQPQHF	TGCGCCAGCAGCCAATTAGGGGGGACAGGGGGCAATCAGCCCCAGCATTTT
-	TRBV19	TRBD1	TRBJ1-2	CASTRQGAGYTF	TGTGCCAGTACGAGACAGGGGGCTGGCTACACCTTC
-	TRBV7-3	-	TRBJ2-3	CASSGGTADTQYF	TGTGCCAGCAGCGGGGGGACAGCAGATACGCAGTATTTT
-	TRBV6-6	-	TRBJ1-6	CASSSQGTYNSPLHF	TGTGCCAGCAGTTCACAGGGAACCTATAATTCACCCCTCCACTTT
-	TRBV10-3	-	TRBJ1-2	CAISELTAIYGYTF	TGTGCCATCAGTGAGTTGACAGCGATCTATGGCTACACCTTC
-	TRBV29-1	-	TRBJ1-1	CSVARGSEAFF	TGCAGCGTCGCCCGGGGCTCGGAAGCTTTCTTT
-	TRBV5-5	TRBD1	TRBJ2-1	CASSLPGTGSYNEQFF	TGTGCCAGCAGCCTCCCCGGGACAGGCTCCTACAATGAGCAGTTCTTC
-	TRBV5-4	TRBD1	TRBJ2-2	CASSLVGTRGPGELFF	TGTGCCAGCAGCTTGGTCGGTACGAGGGGGCCCGGGGAGCTGTTTTTT
-	TRBV7-9	TRBD2	TRBJ2-7	CAGQTSGGYEQYF	TGTGCCGGACAGACTAGCGGGGGCTACGAGCAGTACTTC
once	TRBV5-6	TRBD2	TRBJ2-5	CASSLSGLAEETQYF	TGTGCCAGCAGCTTGTCCGGACTAGCGGAAGAGACCCAGTACTTC
-	TRBV4-3	TRBD2	TRBJ2-3	CASSQEAGVADTQYF	TGCGCCAGCAGCCAAGAAGCGGGGGTGGCAGATACGCAGTATTTT
few	TRBV4-2	-	TRBJ2-3	CASTRTYLYTDTQYF	TGTGCCAGCACCAGGACATACCTTTACACAGATACGCAGTATTTT
-	TRBV4-2	TRBD1	TRBJ1-2	CASSQVSGTGDLGYTF	TGTGCCAGCAGCCAGGTTTCCGGGACAGGGGATTTGGGCTACACCTTC
few	TRBV6-1	-	TRBJ2-5	CASSDPGHIQETQYF	TGTGCCAGCAGTGACCCGGGACACATTCAAGAGACCCAGTACTTC
-	TRBV9	-	TRBJ2-1	CASSTRGLAQNNEQFF	TGTGCCAGCAGCACCCGGGGGCTAGCGCAAAACAATGAGCAGTTCTTC
-	TRBV21-1	-	TRBJ2-1	CASSKPGLADEQFF	TGTGCCAGCAGCAAACCGGGACTAGCGGATGAGCAGTTCTTC
-	TRBV30	-	TRBJ2-1	CAWSVLHEQFF	TGTGCCTGGAGTGTACTGCATGAGCAGTTCTTC
-	TRBV2	-	TRBJ2-2	CASSPQGRSTGELFF	TGTGCCAGCAGTCCCCAGGGGAGGAGCACCGGGGAGCTGTTTTTT
-	TRBV18	-	TRBJ1-1	CASSAGLNTEAFF	TGTGCCAGCTCGGCGGGATTGAACACTGAAGCTTTCTTT
-	TRBV5-1	-	TRBJ1-2	CASSLSGNGYTF	TGCGCCAGCAGCTTATCAGGAAATGGCTACACCTTC
-	TRBV7-6	TRBD1	TRBJ1-5	CASSSTGEGPQHF	TGTGCCAGCAGCAGTACAGGGGAGGGACCCCAGCATTTT
-	TRBV7-3	-	TRBJ2-3	CASSRRGASDTQYF	TGTGCCAGCAGCCGACGGGGGGCCAGCGATACGCAGTATTTT
-	TRBV11-2	TRBD1	TRBJ2-2	CASSSRQGGTGELFF	TGTGCCAGCAGCTCCAGACAGGGGGGGACCGGGGAGCTGTTTTTT
-	TRBV11-2	-	TRBJ2-7	CASSLRRWEQYF	TGTGCCAGCAGCCTGCGACGGTGGGAGCAGTACTTC
few	TRBV4-1	-	TRBJ2-4	CASSMDPRPLAKNIQYF	TGCGCCAGCAGTATGGATCCTAGGCCTCTAGCCAAAAACATTCAGTACTTC
-	TRBV19	TRBD2	TRBJ2-2	CASSPNPGVAGYTGELFF	TGTGCCAGTAGTCCCAATCCGGGGGTAGCGGGCTACACCGGGGAGCTGTTTTTT
-	TRBV7-2	-	TRBJ2-7	CASSLGGVVMGYEQYF	TGTGCCAGCAGCTTAGGTGGGGTAGTCATGGGCTACGAGCAGTACTTC
-	TRBV6-6	TRBD2	TRBJ2-1	CASSYLRTSEQFF	TGTGCCAGCAGTTACCTCCGGACTAGCGAGCAGTTCTTC
-	TRBV11-1	-	TRBJ2-7	CASSLDGEQYF	TGTGCCAGCAGCTTAGACGGCGAGCAGTACTTC
-	TRBV7-9	-	TRBJ2-3	CASSLGGPGTDTQYF	TGTGCCAGCAGCTTAGGGGGGCCGGGGACCGATACGCAGTATTTT
-	TRBV11-2	TRBD2	TRBJ2-5	CASSQRLAGDQETQYF	TGTGCCAGCAGCCAAAGACTAGCGGGGGACCAAGAGACCCAGTACTTC
-	TRBV19	TRBD2	TRBJ2-1	CASSTQRGAFFEQFF	TGTGCCAGTAGTACCCAGCGGGGGGCCTTTTTTGAGCAGTTCTTC
-	TRBV5-1	TRBD2	TRBJ2-2	CASSFGTSYNTGELFF	TGCGCCAGCAGCTTCGGGACTAGCTACAACACCGGGGAGCTGTTTTTT
-	TRBV11-2	-	TRBJ2-3	CASSFELRGTQYF	TGTGCCAGCAGCTTTGAGTTACGAGGTACGCAGTATTTT